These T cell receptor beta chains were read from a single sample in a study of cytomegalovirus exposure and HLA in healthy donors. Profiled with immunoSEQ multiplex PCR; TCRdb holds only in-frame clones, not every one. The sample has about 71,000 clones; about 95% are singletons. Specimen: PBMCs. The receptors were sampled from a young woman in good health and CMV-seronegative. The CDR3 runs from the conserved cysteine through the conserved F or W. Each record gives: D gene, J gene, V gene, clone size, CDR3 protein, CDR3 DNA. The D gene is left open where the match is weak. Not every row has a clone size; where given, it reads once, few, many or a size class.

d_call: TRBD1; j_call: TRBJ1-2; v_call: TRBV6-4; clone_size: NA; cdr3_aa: CASSDSITGGRGYTF; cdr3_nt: TGTGCCAGCAGTGACTCGATAACAGGGGGTAGAGGCTACACCTTC
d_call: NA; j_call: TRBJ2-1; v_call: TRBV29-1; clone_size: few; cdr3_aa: CSVDRDSWEQFF; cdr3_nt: TGCAGCGTTGACCGAGACAGCTGGGAGCAGTTCTTC
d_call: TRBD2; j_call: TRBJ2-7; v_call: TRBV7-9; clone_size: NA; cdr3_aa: CASSFGLAAPYEQYF; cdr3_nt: TGTGCCAGCAGCTTCGGACTAGCGGCGCCCTACGAGCAGTACTTC
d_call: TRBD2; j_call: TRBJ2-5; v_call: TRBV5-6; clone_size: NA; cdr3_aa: CASSLGGLAGFWGETQYF; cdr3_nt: TGTGCCAGCAGCTTAGGCGGACTAGCGGGATTCTGGGGAGAGACCCAGTACTTC
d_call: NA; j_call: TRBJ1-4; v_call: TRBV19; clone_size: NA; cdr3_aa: CASSMGLLEKLFF; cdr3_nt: TGTGCCAGTAGTATGGGCCTTCTTGAAAAACTGTTTTTT
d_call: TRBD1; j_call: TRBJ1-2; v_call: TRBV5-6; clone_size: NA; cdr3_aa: CASSLVVQGAPGYTF; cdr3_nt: TGTGCCAGCAGCTTGGTTGTTCAGGGGGCGCCTGGCTACACCTTC
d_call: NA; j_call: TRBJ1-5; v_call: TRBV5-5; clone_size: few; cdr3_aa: CASSLEDTDQPQHF; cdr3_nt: TGTGCCAGCAGCTTGGAAGATACGGATCAGCCCCAGCATTTT
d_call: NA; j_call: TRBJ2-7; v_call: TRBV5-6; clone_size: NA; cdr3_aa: CASSLGQLSAYEQYF; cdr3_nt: TGTGCCAGCAGCTTGGGACAACTCTCAGCCTACGAGCAGTACTTC
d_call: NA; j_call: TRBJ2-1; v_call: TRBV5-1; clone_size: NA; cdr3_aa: CASSPEGASGYNEQFF; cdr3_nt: TGCGCCAGCAGCCCGGAGGGGGCGTCGGGTTACAATGAGCAGTTCTTC
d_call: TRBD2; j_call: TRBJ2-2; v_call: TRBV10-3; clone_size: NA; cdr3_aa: CAIRLASTGELFF; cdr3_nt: TGTGCCATCAGACTAGCGTCGACCGGGGAGCTGTTTTTT
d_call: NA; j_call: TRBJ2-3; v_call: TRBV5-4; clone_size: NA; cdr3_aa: CASSLDRNTDTQYF; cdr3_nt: TGTGCCAGCAGCCTTGACAGGAACACAGATACGCAGTATTTT
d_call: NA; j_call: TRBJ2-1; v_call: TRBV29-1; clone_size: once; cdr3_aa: CSAVSGVVNEQFF; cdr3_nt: TGCAGCGCCGTATCAGGGGTGGTCAATGAGCAGTTCTTC
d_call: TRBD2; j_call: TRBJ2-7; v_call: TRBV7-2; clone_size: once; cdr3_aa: CASSLTGTSGRSSSYEQYF; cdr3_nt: TGTGCCAGCAGCTTAACCGGGACTAGCGGGAGGTCGAGCTCCTACGAGCAGTACTTC
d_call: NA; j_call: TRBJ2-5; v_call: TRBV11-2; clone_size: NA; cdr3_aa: CASSLAPAGPQETQYF; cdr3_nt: TGTGCCAGCAGCTTAGCCCCCGCAGGGCCCCAAGAGACCCAGTACTTC
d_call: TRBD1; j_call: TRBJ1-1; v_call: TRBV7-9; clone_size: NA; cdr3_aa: CASSLVGQGEAFF; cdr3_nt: TGTGCCAGCAGCTTAGTCGGACAGGGGGAAGCTTTCTTT
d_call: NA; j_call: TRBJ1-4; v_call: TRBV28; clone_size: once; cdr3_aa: CATTGGWATNEKLFF; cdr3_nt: TGTGCCACCACGGGTGGATGGGCAACTAATGAAAAACTGTTTTTT
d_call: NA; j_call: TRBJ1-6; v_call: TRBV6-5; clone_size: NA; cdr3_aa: CASRLGGYDSPLHF; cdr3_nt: TGTGCCAGCAGATTGGGGGGTTATGATTCACCCCTCCACTTT
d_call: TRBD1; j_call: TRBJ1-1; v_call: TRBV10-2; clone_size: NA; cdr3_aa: CASIQGDNTEAFF; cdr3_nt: TGCGCCAGCATCCAGGGGGATAACACTGAAGCTTTCTTT
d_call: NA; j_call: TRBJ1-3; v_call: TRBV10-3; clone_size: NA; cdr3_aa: CAISGGGATAGNTIYF; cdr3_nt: TGTGCCATCAGTGGTGGGGGGGCTACCGCTGGAAACACCATATATTTT
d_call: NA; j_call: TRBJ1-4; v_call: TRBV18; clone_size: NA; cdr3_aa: CASSPTATNEKLFF; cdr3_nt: TGTGCCAGCTCACCAACAGCAACTAATGAAAAACTGTTTTTT
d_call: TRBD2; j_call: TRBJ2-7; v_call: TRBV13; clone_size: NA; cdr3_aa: CASSRPGLAGYYEQYF; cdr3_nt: TGTGCCAGCAGCCGACCGGGACTAGCGGGATATTACGAGCAGTACTTC
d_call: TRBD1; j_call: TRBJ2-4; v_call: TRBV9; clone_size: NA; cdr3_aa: CASSAPGQGAKNIQYF; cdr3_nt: TGTGCCAGCAGCGCCCCGGGACAGGGAGCCAAAAACATTCAGTACTTC
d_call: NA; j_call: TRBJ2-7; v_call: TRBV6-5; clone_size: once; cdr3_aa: CASTNSYEQYF; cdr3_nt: TGTGCCAGCACCAACAGCTACGAGCAGTACTTC
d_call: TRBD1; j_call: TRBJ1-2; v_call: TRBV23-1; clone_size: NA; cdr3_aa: CASSQPPPGQEGYTF; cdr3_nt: TGCGCCAGCAGTCAACCTCCCCCCGGACAGGAAGGCTACACCTTC
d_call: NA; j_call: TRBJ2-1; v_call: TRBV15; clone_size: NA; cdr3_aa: CATSSGGDLYNEQFF; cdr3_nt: TGTGCCACCAGCAGCGGGGGAGATCTCTACAATGAGCAGTTCTTC
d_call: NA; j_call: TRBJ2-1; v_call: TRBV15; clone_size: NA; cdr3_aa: CATSRQGDWGRNEQFF; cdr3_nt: TGTGCCACCAGCCGTCAAGGGGACTGGGGCCGGAATGAGCAGTTCTTC
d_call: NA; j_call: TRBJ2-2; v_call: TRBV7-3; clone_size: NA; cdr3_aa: CASSQTAQANTGELFF; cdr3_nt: TGTGCCAGCAGTCAAACAGCTCAGGCGAACACCGGGGAGCTGTTTTTT
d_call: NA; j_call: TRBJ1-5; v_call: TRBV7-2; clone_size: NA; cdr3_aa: CASSPWGGNQPQHF; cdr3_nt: TGTGCCAGCAGCCCTTGGGGAGGCAATCAGCCCCAGCATTTT
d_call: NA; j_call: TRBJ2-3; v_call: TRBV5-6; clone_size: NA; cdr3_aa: CASSRGTSPTDTQYF; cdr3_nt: TGTGCCAGCAGCCGCGGGACTTCACCCACAGATACGCAGTATTTT
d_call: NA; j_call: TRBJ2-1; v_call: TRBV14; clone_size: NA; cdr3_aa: CASSQVQWYEQFF; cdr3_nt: TGTGCCAGCAGCCAAGTACAGTGGTATGAGCAGTTCTTC
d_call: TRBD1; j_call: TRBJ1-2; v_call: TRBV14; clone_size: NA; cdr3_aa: CASSQVGDRGFNYGYTF; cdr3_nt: TGTGCCAGCAGCCAAGTCGGGGACAGGGGCTTTAACTATGGCTACACCTTC
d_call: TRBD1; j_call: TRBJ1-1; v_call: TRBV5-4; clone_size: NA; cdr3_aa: CASSLGGQGLWNTEAFF; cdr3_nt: TGTGCCAGCAGCTTGGGGGGACAGGGGCTCTGGAACACTGAAGCTTTCTTT
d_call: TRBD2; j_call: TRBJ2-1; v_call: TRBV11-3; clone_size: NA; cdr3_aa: CASSLGTSGANEQFF; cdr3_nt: TGTGCCAGCAGCTTAGGAACTAGCGGGGCCAATGAGCAGTTCTTC
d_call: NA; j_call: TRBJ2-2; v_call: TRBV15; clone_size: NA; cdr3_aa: CATSREGRGTTGELFF; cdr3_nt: TGTGCCACCAGCAGAGAGGGAAGGGGTACCACCGGGGAGCTGTTTTTT
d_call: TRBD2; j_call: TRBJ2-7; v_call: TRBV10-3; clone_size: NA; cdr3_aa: CAIRPGGSYEEQYF; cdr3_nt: TGTGCCATCAGGCCGGGAGGCTCCTACGAAGAGCAGTACTTC
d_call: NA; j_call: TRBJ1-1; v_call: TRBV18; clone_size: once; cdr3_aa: CASSPTTANTEAFF; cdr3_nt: TGTGCCAGCTCCCCGACGACAGCGAACACTGAAGCTTTCTTT
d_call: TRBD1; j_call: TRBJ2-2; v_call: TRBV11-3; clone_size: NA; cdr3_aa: CASSYRGLGTGELFF; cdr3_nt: TGTGCCAGCAGCTACAGGGGGCTTGGGACCGGGGAGCTGTTTTTT
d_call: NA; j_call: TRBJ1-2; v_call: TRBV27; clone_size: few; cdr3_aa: CASSLGGLYGYTF; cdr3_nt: TGTGCCAGCAGTTTAGGTGGGCTCTATGGCTACACCTTC
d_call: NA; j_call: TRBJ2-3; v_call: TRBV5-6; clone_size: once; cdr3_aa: CASSYFGSSPDTQYF; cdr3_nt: TGTGCCAGCAGCTACTTTGGTTCATCTCCAGATACGCAGTATTTT
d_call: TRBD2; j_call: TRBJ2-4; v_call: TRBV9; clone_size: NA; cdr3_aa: CASSVLAGVGIQYF; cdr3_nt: TGTGCCAGCAGCGTACTAGCGGGAGTAGGCATTCAGTACTTC
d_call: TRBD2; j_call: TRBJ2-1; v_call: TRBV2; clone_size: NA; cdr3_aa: CASSPRGTRSHEQFF; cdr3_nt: TGTGCCAGCAGTCCCCGCGGGACTAGATCCCATGAGCAGTTCTTC
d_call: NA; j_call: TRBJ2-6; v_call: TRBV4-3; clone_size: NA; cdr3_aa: CASSQDLGQDPLSSGANVLTF; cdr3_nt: TGCGCCAGCAGCCAAGATCTGGGGCAGGACCCCCTAAGCTCTGGGGCCAACGTCCTGACTTTC
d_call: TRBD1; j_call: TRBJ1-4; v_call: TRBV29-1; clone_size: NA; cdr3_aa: CSVGTGGQEKLFF; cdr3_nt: TGCAGCGTCGGGACAGGGGGACAGGAAAAACTGTTTTTT
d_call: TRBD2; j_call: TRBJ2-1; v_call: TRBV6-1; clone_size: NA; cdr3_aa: CASRETSGNEQFF; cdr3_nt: TGTGCCAGCAGAGAGACTAGCGGCAATGAGCAGTTCTTC
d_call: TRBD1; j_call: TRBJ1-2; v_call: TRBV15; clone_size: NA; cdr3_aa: CATSRPSTGNYGYTF; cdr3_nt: TGTGCCACCAGCAGACCATCGACAGGGAACTATGGCTACACCTTC
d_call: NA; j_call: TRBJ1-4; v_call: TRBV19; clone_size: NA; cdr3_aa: CASSPHTTNEKLFF; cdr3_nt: TGTGCCAGTAGCCCACACACAACTAATGAAAAACTGTTTTTT
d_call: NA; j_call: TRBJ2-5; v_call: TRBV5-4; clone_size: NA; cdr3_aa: CASSPESGTPNLAQYF; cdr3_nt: TGTGCCAGCAGCCCGGAATCCGGGACTCCTAATTTGGCCCAGTACTTC
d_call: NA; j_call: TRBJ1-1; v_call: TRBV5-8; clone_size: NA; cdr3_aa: CASSLWTEDTEAFF; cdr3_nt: TGTGCCAGCAGCTTGTGGACAGAAGACACTGAAGCTTTCTTT